Listed below are T cell receptor beta chains from one sample, sequenced in a study of blood T cell repertoires in COVID-19. Using immunoSEQ multiplex PCR, the repertoire was profiled, and TCRdb retains in-frame clones only, with some absent. The table records around 620,000 clones, just under 90% of them present only once. The specimen was peripheral blood. The receptors come from a woman aged 18-35 years with acute or convalescent COVID-19. Both conserved end residues are part of each CDR3. A D gene is named only where the DNA matches it firmly. Part of the rows lack a size; the others show once, few, many or a class for expanded clones.

D | J | size | V | CDR3 | DNA
TRBD1 | TRBJ2-7 | - | TRBV19 | CASSMSGGTGGYEQYF | TGTGCCAGTAGTATGTCGGGGGGGACAGGGGGCTACGAGCAGTACTTC
- | TRBJ1-1 | - | TRBV9 | CASSVLSGDTEAFF | TGTGCCAGCAGCGTACTATCGGGAGACACTGAAGCTTTCTTT
- | TRBJ1-5 | - | TRBV9 | CASSTTGLYGQPQHF | TGTGCCAGCAGCACCACAGGGTTGTACGGACAGCCCCAGCATTTT
TRBD1 | TRBJ1-3 | - | TRBV29-1 | CSVGDSSGNTIYF | TGCAGCGTTGGGGACAGCTCTGGAAACACCATATATTTT
- | TRBJ1-4 | - | TRBV19 | CASSIGVREKLFF | TGTGCCAGTAGTATAGGCGTTCGGGAAAAACTGTTTTTT
TRBD1 | TRBJ1-1 | - | TRBV19 | CASRDRLNTEAFF | TGTGCCAGTAGGGACAGGTTGAACACTGAAGCTTTCTTT
- | TRBJ1-4 | once | TRBV9 | CASSGEDNEKLFF | TGTGCCAGCAGCGGGGAGGATAATGAAAAACTGTTTTTT
TRBD2 | TRBJ2-2 | - | TRBV4-1 | CASSDGLAGNTGELFF | TGCGCCAGCAGCGACGGACTAGCGGGGAACACCGGGGAGCTGTTTTTT
- | TRBJ1-3 | once | TRBV4-3 | CASSQESGTRGLAGNTIYF | TGCGCCAGCAGCCAAGAATCGGGGACCAGGGGTTTGGCAGGAAACACCATATATTTT
- | TRBJ1-2 | - | TRBV24-1 | CATSDSTANYGYTF | TGTGCCACCAGTGACTCGACAGCTAACTATGGCTACACCTTC
- | TRBJ1-4 | - | TRBV5-1 | CASRLQTNNEKLFF | TGCGCCAGCAGACTTCAAACGAATAATGAAAAACTGTTTTTT
- | TRBJ1-2 | - | TRBV5-5 | CASSLGYSPRYGYTF | TGTGCCAGCAGCTTGGGTTACAGTCCCCGCTATGGCTACACCTTC
TRBD1 | TRBJ1-2 | - | TRBV30 | CAWSGGQGFNNYGYTF | TGTGCCTGGAGTGGGGGACAGGGGTTCAATAACTATGGCTACACCTTC
- | TRBJ2-1 | - | TRBV10-3 | CAISNPPSYNEQFF | TGTGCCATCAGCAATCCCCCCTCCTACAATGAGCAGTTCTTC
TRBD1 | TRBJ1-2 | - | TRBV12-5 | CASGLGGTVAAYTF | TGTGCTAGTGGTTTGGGGGGGACAGTGGCAGCCTACACCTTC
- | TRBJ2-4 | - | TRBV5-6 | CASSLGSRNIQYF | TGTGCCAGCAGCTTGGGCTCGAGAAACATTCAGTACTTC
TRBD2 | TRBJ2-4 | once | TRBV10-3 | CATKERGALDIQYF | TGTGCCACCAAAGAGCGGGGGGCCTTAGACATTCAGTACTTC
- | TRBJ1-1 | - | TRBV11-2 | CASSLLLSEAFF | TGTGCCAGCAGCTTATTACTTTCGGAGGCTTTCTTT
TRBD1 | TRBJ2-5 | - | TRBV19 | CASSSQGAGETQYF | TGTGCCAGTAGTTCGCAGGGGGCTGGTGAGACCCAGTACTTC
- | TRBJ1-1 | - | TRBV12-5 | CASGLPLLNEAFF | TGTGCTAGTGGTTTGCCCCTCTTAAATGAAGCTTTCTTT
- | TRBJ1-2 | - | TRBV7-6 | CASSPVRGGNYGYTF | TGTGCCAGCAGCCCCGTGCGGGGTGGCAACTATGGCTACACCTTC
- | TRBJ2-3 | - | TRBV12-5 | CASGQFADTQYF | TGTGCTAGTGGACAGTTTGCAGATACGCAGTATTTT
TRBD1 | TRBJ1-2 | - | TRBV7-2 | CASSYVGQAPYGYTF | TGTGCCAGCAGTTATGTGGGACAGGCCCCTTATGGCTACACCTTC
- | TRBJ1-1 | - | TRBV2 | CASSMGGNTEAFF | TGTGCCAGCAGTATGGGGGGGAACACTGAAGCTTTCTTT
TRBD2 | TRBJ2-5 | - | TRBV9 | CASSPSGGILTQYF | TGTGCCAGCAGCCCCAGCGGGGGGATTTTGACCCAGTACTTC
TRBD1 | TRBJ1-2 | - | TRBV18 | CASSRGQGAINYGYTF | TGTGCCAGCTCACGCGGACAGGGGGCCATAAACTATGGCTACACCTTC
- | TRBJ1-2 | - | TRBV6-5 | CASSYSRPTGGYTF | TGTGCCAGCAGTTACTCGCGCCCGACCGGGGGCTACACCTTC
- | TRBJ1-1 | - | TRBV27 | CASSPSSQAEAFF | TGTGCCAGCAGTCCCTCGTCACAGGCTGAAGCTTTCTTT
TRBD1 | TRBJ1-3 | - | TRBV29-1 | CSVEQGAVGNTIYF | TGCAGCGTTGAACAGGGGGCAGTTGGAAACACCATATATTTT
TRBD1 | TRBJ2-7 | - | TRBV14 | CASSPTGDLDEQYF | TGTGCCAGCAGCCCCACAGGGGATCTCGACGAGCAGTACTTC
- | TRBJ1-5 | - | TRBV27 | CASRVLGSSLTHQPQHF | TGTGCCAGCAGGGTTCTCGGTTCCTCACTTACCCACCAGCCCCAGCATTTT
- | TRBJ1-6 | - | TRBV14 | CASSQVPGEGDNSPLHF | TGTGCCAGCAGCCAAGTTCCAGGGGAAGGGGATAATTCACCCCTCCACTTT